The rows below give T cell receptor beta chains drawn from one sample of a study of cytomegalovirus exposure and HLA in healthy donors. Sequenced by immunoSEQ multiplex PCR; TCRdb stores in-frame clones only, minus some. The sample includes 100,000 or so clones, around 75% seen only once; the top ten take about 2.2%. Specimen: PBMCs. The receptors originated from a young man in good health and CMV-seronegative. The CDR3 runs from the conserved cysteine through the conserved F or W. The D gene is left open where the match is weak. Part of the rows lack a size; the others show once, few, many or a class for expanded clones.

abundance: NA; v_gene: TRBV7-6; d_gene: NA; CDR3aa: CASSLYQGEPQHF
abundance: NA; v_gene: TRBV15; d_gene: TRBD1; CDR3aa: CATSEGQGDAGAQYF
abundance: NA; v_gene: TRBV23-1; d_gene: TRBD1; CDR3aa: CASSQGTVYNEQFF
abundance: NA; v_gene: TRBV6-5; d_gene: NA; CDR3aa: CASSGGQYGYTF
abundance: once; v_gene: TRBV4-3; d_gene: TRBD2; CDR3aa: CASSQVVRVGGETQYF
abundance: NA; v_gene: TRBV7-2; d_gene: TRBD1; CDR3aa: CASSSGVRQGELHTEAFF
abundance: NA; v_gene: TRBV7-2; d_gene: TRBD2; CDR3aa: CASSFKTGTSVNEQFF
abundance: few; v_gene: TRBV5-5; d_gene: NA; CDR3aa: CASSLLSGSFRRPSYEQYF
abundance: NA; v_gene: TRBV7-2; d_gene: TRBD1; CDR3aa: CASSSGTGGIYNEQFF
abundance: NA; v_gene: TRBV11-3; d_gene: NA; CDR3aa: CASSNRDGETQYF
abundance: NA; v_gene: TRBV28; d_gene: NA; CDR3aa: CASIRSADRSGNTIYF
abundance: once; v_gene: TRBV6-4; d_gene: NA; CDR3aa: CASSYTSHLGEQFF
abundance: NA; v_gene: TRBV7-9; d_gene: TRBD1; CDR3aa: CASSFSGGRSYGYTF
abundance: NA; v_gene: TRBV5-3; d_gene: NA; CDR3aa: CARSLLTGPQPQHF
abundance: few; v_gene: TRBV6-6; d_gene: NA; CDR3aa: CASSYRRANTEAFF
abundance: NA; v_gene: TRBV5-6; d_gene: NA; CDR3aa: CASSLNSGNTEAFF
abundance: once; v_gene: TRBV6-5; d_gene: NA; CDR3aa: CASSYGAISTDTQYF
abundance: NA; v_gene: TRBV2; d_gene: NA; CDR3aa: CASTRTGTEAFF
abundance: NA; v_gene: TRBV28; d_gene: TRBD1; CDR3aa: CASSLGADRGNYGYTF
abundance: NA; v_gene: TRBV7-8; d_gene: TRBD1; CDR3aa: CASSQTGDLSYEQYF
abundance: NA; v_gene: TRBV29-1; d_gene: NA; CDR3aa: CSVGLGLGENTIYF
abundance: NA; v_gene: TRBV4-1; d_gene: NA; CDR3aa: CASSQYTDTQYF
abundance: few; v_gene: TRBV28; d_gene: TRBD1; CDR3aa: CASSLRGQVNQPQHF
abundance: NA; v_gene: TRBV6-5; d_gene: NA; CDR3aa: CASSYSSGQVIYGYTF
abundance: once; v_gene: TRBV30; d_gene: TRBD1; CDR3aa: CAWSASPGTGFQPQHF
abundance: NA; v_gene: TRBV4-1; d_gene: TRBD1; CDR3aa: CASSQVGTVTYEQYF
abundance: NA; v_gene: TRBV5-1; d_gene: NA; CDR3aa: CASSYTGAVETQYF
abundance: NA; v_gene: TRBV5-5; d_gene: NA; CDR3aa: CASSLVTDATNEKLFF
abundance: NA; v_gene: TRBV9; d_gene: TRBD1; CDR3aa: CASSPRDRSPTIYF
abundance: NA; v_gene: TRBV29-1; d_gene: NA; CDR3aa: CSVAKSGADTQYF
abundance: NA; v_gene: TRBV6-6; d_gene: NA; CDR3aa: CASSYSWQESGEQYF
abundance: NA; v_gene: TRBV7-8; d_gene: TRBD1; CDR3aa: CASSIRQGSEQYF
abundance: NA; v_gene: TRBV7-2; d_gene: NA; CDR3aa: CASSQVTYEQYF
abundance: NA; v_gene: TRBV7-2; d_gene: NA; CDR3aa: CASSRSRQAHLNGELFF
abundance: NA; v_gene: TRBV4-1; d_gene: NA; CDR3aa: CASSIVSGPQRGETQYF
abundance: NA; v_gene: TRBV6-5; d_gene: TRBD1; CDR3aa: CASRSTGTGNTEAFF
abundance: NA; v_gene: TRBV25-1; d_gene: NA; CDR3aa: CASSEFRTVDGYTF
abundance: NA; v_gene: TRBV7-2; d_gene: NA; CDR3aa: CASSLRRLGGDTQYF
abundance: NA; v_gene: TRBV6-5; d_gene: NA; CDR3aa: CASSQRDPDEQYF
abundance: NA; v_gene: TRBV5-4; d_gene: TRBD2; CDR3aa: CASRLGGTSENEQFF
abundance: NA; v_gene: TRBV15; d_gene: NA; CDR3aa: CATSRSLAEETQYF
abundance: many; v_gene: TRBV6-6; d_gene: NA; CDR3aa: CASSPAGNQPQHF
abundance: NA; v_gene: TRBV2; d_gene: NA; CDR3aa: CASSAEVLNTEAFF
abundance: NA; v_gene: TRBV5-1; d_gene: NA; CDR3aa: CASRPETTDTQYF
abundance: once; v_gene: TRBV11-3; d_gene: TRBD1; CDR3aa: CASSLNPGTGAAEQYF
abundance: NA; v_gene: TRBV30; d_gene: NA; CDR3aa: CAWSVQGLDTQYF
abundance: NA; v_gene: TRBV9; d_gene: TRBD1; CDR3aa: CASSVADRGREGYTF
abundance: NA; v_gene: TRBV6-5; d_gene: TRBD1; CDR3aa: CASSRAGGNSPLHF
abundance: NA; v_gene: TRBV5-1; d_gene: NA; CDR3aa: CASSFVPNQPQHF
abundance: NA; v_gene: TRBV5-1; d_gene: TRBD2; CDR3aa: CASRTSGTPHNEQFF
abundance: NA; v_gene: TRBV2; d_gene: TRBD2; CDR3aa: CATLSAGGPRDTGELFF
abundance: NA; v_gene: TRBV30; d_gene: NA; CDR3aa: CAWSIYRGNEQFF